What follows describes a single T cell receptor beta chain. Generated by immunoSEQ multiplex PCR, the TCRdb table keeps only in-frame clones and is missing some. The sample includes over 80,000 clones, 75% to 85% of them seen just once. This sample was included in a study of ipilimumab plus nivolumab after autologous stem cell transplantation. Across the whole study: DLBCL patients had primary refractory or relapsed disease.

CDR1 is MGHRA, CDR2 YSYEKL, per germline. The CDR3 covers 13 residues. V lost 11 bases and J 0 bases, leaving 13 bases between the germline ends. The sequencing here drew on PBMCs, taken in a trial of ipilimumab plus nivolumab as post-transplant consolidation. The sequence derives from a male donor with diffuse large B-cell lymphoma. The V and J genes are TRBV4-1 and TRBJ1-1; no clear D gene. The DNA for the CDR3 is TGCGCCGGCCGGGCGGGATTGAACACTGAAGCTTTCTTT. As protein: CAGRAGLNTEAFF.